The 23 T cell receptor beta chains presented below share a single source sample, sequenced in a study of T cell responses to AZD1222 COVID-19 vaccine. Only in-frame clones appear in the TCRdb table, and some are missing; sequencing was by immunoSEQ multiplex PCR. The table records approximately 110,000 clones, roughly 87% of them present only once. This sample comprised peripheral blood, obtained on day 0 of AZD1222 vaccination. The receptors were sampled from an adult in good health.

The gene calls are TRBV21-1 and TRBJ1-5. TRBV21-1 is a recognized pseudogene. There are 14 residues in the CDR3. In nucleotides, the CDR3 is TGTGCCAGCAGAACGGTGCAAGGCAATCAGCCCCAGCATTTT. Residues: CASRTVQGNQPQHF.

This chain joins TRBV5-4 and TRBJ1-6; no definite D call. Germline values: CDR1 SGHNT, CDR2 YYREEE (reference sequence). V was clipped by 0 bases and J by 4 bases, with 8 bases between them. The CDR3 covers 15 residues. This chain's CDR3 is CASSLGQAYNSPLHF. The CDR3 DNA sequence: TGTGCCAGCAGCTTGGGGCAGGCATATAATTCACCCCTCCACTTT. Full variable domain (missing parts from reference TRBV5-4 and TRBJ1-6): ETGVTQSPTHLIKTRGQQVTLRCSSQSGHNTVSWYQQALGQGPQFIFQYYREEENGRGNFPPRFSGLQFPNYSSELNVNALELDDSALYLCASSLGQAYNSPLHFGNGTRLTVT.

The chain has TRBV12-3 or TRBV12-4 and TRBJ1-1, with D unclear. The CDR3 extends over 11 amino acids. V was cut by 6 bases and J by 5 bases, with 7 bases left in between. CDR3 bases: TGTGCCAGCAGCTCCCCTACTGAAGCTTTCTTT. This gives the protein CASSSPTEAFF.

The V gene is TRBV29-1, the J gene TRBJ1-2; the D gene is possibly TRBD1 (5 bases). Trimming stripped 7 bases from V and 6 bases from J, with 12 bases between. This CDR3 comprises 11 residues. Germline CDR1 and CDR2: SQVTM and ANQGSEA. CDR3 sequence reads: CSALGGNGYTF. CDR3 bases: TGCAGCGCCTTGGGGGGGAATGGCTACACCTTC.

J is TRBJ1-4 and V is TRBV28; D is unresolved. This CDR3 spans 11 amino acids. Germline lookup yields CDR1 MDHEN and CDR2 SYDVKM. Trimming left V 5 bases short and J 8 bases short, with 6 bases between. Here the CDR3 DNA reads TGTGCCAGCAGTCCGGGAGAAAAACTGTTTTTT. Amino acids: CASSPGEKLFF. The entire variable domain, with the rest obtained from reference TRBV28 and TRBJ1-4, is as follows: DVKVTQSSRYLVKRTGEKVFLECVQDMDHENMFWYRQDPGLGLRLIYFSYDVKMKEKGDIPEGYSVSREKKERFSLILESASTNQTSMYLCASSPGEKLFFGSGTQLSVL.

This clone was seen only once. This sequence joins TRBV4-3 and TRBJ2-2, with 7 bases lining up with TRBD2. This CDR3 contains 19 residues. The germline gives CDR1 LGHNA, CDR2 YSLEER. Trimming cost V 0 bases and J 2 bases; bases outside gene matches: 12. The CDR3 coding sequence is TGCGCCAGCAGCCAAGATAAGGTCGGGACTACTCCTAACACCGGGGAGCTGTTTTTT. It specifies CASSQDKVGTTPNTGELFF.

The CDR3 reads CASQDRANTEAFF. DNA for the CDR3: TGTGCCAGTCAGGACAGGGCGAACACTGAAGCTTTCTTT. The chain uses TRBV19 and TRBJ1-1; 8 nucleotides match TRBD1. CDR1 is LNHDA and CDR2 is SQIVND in the germline V gene (reference sequence). This CDR3 is 13 amino acids long. J lost 1 base, V lost 8 bases, and 3 bases had no gene match.

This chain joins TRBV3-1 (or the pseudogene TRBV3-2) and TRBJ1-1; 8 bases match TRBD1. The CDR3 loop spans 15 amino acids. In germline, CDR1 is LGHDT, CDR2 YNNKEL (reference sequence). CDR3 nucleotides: TGTGCGGTAAGACCCTCGGACAGGGTTGACACTGAAGCTTTCTTT. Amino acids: CAVRPSDRVDTEAFF.

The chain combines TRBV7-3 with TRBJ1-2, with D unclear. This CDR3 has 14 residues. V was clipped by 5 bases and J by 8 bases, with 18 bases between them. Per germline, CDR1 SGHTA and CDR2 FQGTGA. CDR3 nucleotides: TGTGCCAGCAGCCCGGTCGGGCAGGCGGGCGGCTACACCTTC. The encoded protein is CASSPVGQAGGYTF.

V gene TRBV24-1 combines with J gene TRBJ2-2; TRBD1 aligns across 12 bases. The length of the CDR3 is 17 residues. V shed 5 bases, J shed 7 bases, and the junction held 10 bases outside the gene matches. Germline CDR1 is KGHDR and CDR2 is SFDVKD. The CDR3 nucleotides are TGTGCCACCAGTGCTCCGGGAGGGACAGGGGGCAACGGGGAGCTGTTTTTT. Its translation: CATSAPGGTGGNGELFF.

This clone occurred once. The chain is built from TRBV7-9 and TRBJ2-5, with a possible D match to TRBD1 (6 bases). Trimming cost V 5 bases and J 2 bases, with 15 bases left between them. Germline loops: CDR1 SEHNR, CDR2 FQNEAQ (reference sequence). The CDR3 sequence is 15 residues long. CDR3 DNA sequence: TGTGCCAGCAGCCCCCCGGACAGAGAACAAGAGACCCAGTACTTC. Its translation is CASSPPDREQETQYF.

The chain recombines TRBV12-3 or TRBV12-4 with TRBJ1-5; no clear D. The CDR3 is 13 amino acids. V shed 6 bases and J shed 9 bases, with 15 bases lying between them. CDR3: CASSTPLDPPQHF. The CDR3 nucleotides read TGTGCCAGCAGCACCCCCCTTGATCCGCCCCAGCATTTT.

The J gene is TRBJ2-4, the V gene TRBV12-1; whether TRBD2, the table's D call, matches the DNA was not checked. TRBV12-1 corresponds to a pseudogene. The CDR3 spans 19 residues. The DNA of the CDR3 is TGTGCCAGCAGCTTTGAAGGACTAGCGGGGGGTGTGGGCAAAAACATTCAGTACTTC. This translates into CASSFEGLAGGVGKNIQYF.

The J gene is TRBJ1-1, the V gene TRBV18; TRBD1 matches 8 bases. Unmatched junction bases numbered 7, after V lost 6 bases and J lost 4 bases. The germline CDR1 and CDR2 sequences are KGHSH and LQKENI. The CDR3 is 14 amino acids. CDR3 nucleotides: TGTGCCAGCTCGCGACAGGGGTCAGGCACTGAAGCTTTCTTT. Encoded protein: CASSRQGSGTEAFF.

CDR3 protein: CASSLGTGAYEQYF. CDR3 bases: TGTGCCAGCAGCTTAGGAACAGGGGCCTACGAGCAGTACTTC. The rearrangement links TRBV7-8 to TRBJ2-7, with 7 bases identical to TRBD1. The CDR3 contains 14 residues. Germline CDR1 is SGHVS and CDR2 is FQNEAQ. Trimming at V came to 1 base and at J to 2 bases, leaving 2 bases not matched to a gene.

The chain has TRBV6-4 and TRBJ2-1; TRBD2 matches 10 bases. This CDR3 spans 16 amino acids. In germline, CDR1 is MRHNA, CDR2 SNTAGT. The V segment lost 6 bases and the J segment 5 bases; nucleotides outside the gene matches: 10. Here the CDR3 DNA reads TGTGCCAGCAGCCGGAGAGCGGGGGGGGGCGACAATGAGCAGTTCTTC. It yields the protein CASSRRAGGGDNEQFF.

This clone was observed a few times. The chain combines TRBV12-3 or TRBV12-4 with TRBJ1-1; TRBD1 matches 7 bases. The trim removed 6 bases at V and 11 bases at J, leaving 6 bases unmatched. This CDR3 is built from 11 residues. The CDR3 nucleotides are TGTGCCAGCAGCCCAGGGGGACGGGCTTTCTTT. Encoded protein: CASSPGGRAFF.

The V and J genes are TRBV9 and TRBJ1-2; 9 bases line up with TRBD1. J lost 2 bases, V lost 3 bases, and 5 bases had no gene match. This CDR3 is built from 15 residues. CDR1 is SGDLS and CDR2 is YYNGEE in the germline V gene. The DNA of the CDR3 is TGTGCCAGCAGCGATCTAACAGGGGGCAACTATGGCTACACCTTC. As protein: CASSDLTGGNYGYTF. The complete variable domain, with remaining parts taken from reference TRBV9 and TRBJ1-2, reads DSGVTQTPKHLITATGQRVTLRCSPRSGDLSVYWYQQSLDQGLQFLIQYYNGEERAKGNILERFSAQQFPDLHSELNLSSLELGDSALYFCASSDLTGGNYGYTFGSGTRLTVV.

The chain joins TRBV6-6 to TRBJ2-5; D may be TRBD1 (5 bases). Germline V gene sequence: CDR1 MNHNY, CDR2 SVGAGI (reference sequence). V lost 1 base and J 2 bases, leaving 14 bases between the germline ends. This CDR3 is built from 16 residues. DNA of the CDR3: TGTGCCAGCAGTTACTTCCTGACAGCCGCACAAGAGACCCAGTACTTC. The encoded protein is CASSYFLTAAQETQYF.

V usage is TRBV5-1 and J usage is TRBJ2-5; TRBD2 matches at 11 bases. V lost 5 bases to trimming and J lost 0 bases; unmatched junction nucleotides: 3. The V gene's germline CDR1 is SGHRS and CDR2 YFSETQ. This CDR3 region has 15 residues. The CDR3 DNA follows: TGCGCCAGCAGTCGACTAGCGGGGAACCAAGAGACCCAGTACTTC. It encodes CASSRLAGNQETQYF.

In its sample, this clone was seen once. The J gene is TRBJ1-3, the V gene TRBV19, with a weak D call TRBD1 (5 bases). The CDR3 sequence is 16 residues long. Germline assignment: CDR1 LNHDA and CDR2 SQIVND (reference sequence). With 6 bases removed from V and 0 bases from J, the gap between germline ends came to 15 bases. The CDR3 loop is CASSWDGRNSGNTIYF. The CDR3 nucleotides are TGTGCCAGTAGCTGGGACGGACGAAACTCTGGAAACACCATATATTTT.

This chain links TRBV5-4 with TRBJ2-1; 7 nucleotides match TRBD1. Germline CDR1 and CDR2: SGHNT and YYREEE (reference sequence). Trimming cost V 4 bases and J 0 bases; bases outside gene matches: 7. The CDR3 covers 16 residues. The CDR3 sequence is CASSTPGQSSYNEQFF. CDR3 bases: TGTGCCAGCAGCACTCCGGGACAGAGCTCCTACAATGAGCAGTTCTTC.

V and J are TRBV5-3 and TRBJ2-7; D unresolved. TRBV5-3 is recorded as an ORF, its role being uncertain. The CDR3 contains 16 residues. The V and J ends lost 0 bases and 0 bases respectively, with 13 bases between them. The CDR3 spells CARSLARLSSSYEQYF. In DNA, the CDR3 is TGTGCCAGAAGCTTGGCCCGGCTGAGTAGCTCCTACGAGCAGTACTTC.